This T cell receptor beta chain was captured in a study of cytomegalovirus exposure and HLA in healthy donors. This PCR relied on a set of 60 Vbeta primers and 13 Jbeta primers. The method was immunoSEQ multiplex PCR; TCRdb's version includes in-frame clones alone and lacks a portion of them. Among about 110,000 clones listed, over 60% were seen once. General study findings and limits: Analyzed later, association rates of TCRs varied across HLA loci, with DRB1 most and HLA-C fewest. For most subjects, TCR beta sequences were reported to predict HLA-A and HLA-B alleles with accuracy. Generally TCR sequences proved uncommon, though certain public TCRs appeared in numerous donors.

Donors were nominally healthy when sampled, though unrecorded immune exposures were likely. Germline V CDR1 and CDR2: SGHRS, YFSETQ. This CDR3 has 16 residues. Trimming stripped 4 bases from V and 0 bases from J, with 17 bases between. This clone was seen more than once but under ten times. Its antigen is undetermined. The sequencing sample was made of PBMCs. The V call is TRBV5-1, the J call TRBJ2-7; D remains unclear. The sequence was obtained from a man aged 25-45 years in good health and CMV-seropositive. The CDR3 nucleotides read TGCGCCAGCAGCCAAGAACTGAGGTGGTCCTCCTACGAGCAGTACTTC. This sequence encodes CASSQELRWSSYEQYF.